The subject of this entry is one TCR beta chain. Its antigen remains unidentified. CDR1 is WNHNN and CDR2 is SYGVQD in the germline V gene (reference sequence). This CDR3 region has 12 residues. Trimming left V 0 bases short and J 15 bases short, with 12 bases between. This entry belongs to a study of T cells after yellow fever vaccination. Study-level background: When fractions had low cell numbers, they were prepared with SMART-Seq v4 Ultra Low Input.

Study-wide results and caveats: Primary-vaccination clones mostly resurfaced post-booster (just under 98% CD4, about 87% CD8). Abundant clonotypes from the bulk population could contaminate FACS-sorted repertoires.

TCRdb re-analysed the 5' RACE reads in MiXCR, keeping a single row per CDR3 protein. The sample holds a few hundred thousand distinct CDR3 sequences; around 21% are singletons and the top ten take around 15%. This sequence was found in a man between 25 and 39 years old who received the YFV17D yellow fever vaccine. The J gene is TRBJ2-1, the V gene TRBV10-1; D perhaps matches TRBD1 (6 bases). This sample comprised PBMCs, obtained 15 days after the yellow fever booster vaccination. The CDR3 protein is CASSESGAGRFF. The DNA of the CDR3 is TGCGCCAGCAGTGAGTCGGGGGCAGGACGGTTCTTC.